These 32 T cell receptor beta chains came from one sample sequenced in a study of T cell responses to AZD1222 COVID-19 vaccine. The method was immunoSEQ multiplex PCR; TCRdb's version includes in-frame clones alone and lacks a portion of them. The repertoire holds 80,000 to 100,000 clones, with around nine tenths as singletons. The sequencing used peripheral blood, collected on day 0 of MenACWY control vaccination. Source of these receptors: an adult in good health.

The chain carries TRBV19 and TRBJ2-1; 8 bases map to TRBD1. There are 13 residues in the CDR3. CDR1 and CDR2 from the germline V gene are LNHDA and SQIVND (reference sequence). The V segment lost 5 bases and the J segment 10 bases; nucleotides outside the gene matches: 7. In nucleotides, the CDR3 is TGTGCCAGTAGTGCCCAGACAGGGGTGGAGCAGTTCTTC. It is translated as CASSAQTGVEQFF.

V is TRBV21-1 and J is TRBJ2-3; TRBD2, the table's D call, was not compared with the DNA. TRBV21-1 is recorded as a pseudogene. The CDR3 extends over 16 amino acids. For the CDR3, the DNA is TGTGCCAGCAGCAAAATCGGGCGGGGGCACACAGATACGCAGTATTTT. Encoded protein: CASSKIGRGHTDTQYF.

The chain has TRBV3-1 (or the pseudogene TRBV3-2) and TRBJ1-5; maybe TRBD1 (5 bases). Germline V gene data show CDR1 as LGHDT and CDR2 as YNNKEL (reference sequence). V gave up 5 bases and J gave up 7 bases, with 12 bases separating them. The CDR3 covers 13 residues. CDR3 DNA sequence: TGTGCCAGCAGCGGGGACCCGAGGCAGCCCCAGCATTTT. Its translation is CASSGDPRQPQHF.

Here the CDR3 DNA reads TGTGCCTGGGACAGGGGGCCCCTAGGCTACACCTTC. Its translation is CAWDRGPLGYTF. This rearrangement joins TRBV30 to TRBJ1-2; 10 positions match TRBD1. This CDR3 contains 12 residues. In germline, CDR1 is GTSNPN, CDR2 SVGIG (reference sequence). Trimming cost V 5 bases and J 8 bases; bases outside gene matches: 5.

V usage is TRBV13 and J usage is TRBJ2-7; D is tentatively TRBD1 or TRBD2 (5 bases each). Germline values: CDR1 PRHDT, CDR2 FYEKMQ (reference sequence). CDR3 length equals 13 residues. Trimming shortened V by 1 base and J by 7 bases, and 11 bases separated the two germline ends. The CDR3 loop reads CASSLDGTGEQYF. CDR3 sequence (DNA): TGTGCCAGCAGCTTAGACGGGACCGGGGAGCAGTACTTC.

Here the CDR3 DNA reads TGTGCCAGCAGTTCCCGGGACAATGAGCAGTTCTTC. Its translation: CASSSRDNEQFF. The chain employs TRBV6-5 and TRBJ2-1; D not certain. Trimming left V 4 bases short and J 5 bases short, with 6 bases between. This CDR3 is built from 12 residues. Per germline, CDR1 MNHEY and CDR2 SVGAGI.

The chain combines TRBV19 with TRBJ1-6, with D uncertain. The CDR3 has 13 amino acids. In germline, CDR1 is LNHDA, CDR2 SQIVND (reference sequence). Trimming shortened V by 6 bases and J by 9 bases, and 12 bases separated the two germline ends. The CDR3 nucleotides read TGTGCCAGTAGAGGACCGGCCGGTTCACCCCTCCACTTT. Its protein is CASRGPAGSPLHF.

This chain uses TRBV30 with TRBJ1-1, with D maybe TRBD1 (6 bases). The germline V and J ends were trimmed by 4 bases and 2 bases, with 11 bases remaining between them. Germline V gives CDR1 GTSNPN, CDR2 SVGIG (reference sequence). The CDR3 extends over 13 amino acids. The chain's CDR3 is CAWNPGANTEAFF. As DNA, the CDR3 is TGTGCCTGGAACCCGGGGGCTAACACTGAAGCTTTCTTT.

A note on this clone: The limits of the CDR3 on the DNA are not certain, so only TCRdb's listed CDR3 is given. The V call is TRBV3-1 (or the pseudogene TRBV3-2), the J call TRBJ2-3. Looked up from germline, CDR1 is LGHDT and CDR2 is YNNKEL (reference sequence). The CDR3 numbers 21 amino acids, ends counted. The CDR3 loop is CASREGPSQIRSILPTDTQYF.

This chain links TRBV30 with TRBJ1-2; D is unclear. The CDR3 extends over 13 amino acids. In germline, CDR1 is GTSNPN, CDR2 SVGIG (reference sequence). V shed 2 bases and J shed 2 bases, with 9 bases lying between them. The CDR3 reads CAWSSGRNYGYTF. CDR3 nucleotide sequence: TGTGCCTGGAGTTCCGGCAGGAACTATGGCTACACCTTC.

The CDR3 loop is CASSSTRSTEAFF. CDR3 in DNA: TGTGCCAGCAGCTCTACCCGGAGCACTGAAGCTTTCTTT. The chain is built from TRBV7-2 and TRBJ1-1; unclear D gene. CDR1 is SGHTA, CDR2 FQGNSA, per germline. Trimming removed 4 bases from V and 4 bases from J, with 10 bases in between. The CDR3 totals 13 residues. Variable domain in full (rest from reference TRBV7-2 and TRBJ1-1): GAGVSQSPSNKVTEKGKDVELRCDPISGHTALYWYRQSLGQGLEFLIYFQGNSAPDKSGLPSDRFSAERTGGSVSTLTIQRTQQEDSAVYLCASSSTRSTEAFFGQGTRLTVV.

V and J are TRBV10-3 and TRBJ2-3; possibly TRBD1 for D (5 bases). The CDR3 has 14 residues. Germline values: CDR1 ENHRY, CDR2 SYGVKD. The V gene lost 7 bases and the J gene lost 6 bases, with 17 bases spanning the gap. Here the CDR3 DNA reads TGTGCCATCACCGACGGCAGGGAAATGGATACGCAGTATTTT. This encodes CAITDGREMDTQYF.

The chain has TRBV12-5 and TRBJ1-4; D unclear. With 4 bases removed from V and 0 bases from J, the gap between germline ends came to 12 bases. The CDR3 has 16 residues. Per the germline V gene, CDR1 is LGHNT and CDR2 is FRNRAP. In DNA, the CDR3 is TGTGCTAGTGGTTCGGCGGAGGTGACAACTAATGAAAAACTGTTTTTT. This codes for CASGSAEVTTNEKLFF.

V is TRBV12-3 or TRBV12-4 and J is TRBJ1-1, with TRBD1 matching 8 bases. CDR3 size: 12 residues. The J segment lost 6 bases and the V segment lost 9 bases, leaving 6 bases of the junction unmatched. The CDR3 protein is CASRRGLSEAFF. CDR3 sequence (DNA): TGTGCCAGTCGCAGGGGGCTTTCTGAAGCTTTCTTT.

The chain carries TRBV11-3 and TRBJ2-1; D may be TRBD1 or TRBD2 (6 bases each). This CDR3 spans 17 amino acids. Germline CDR1 reads SGHNT; CDR2 reads YENEEA. V gave up 0 bases and J gave up 7 bases, with 19 bases separating them. CDR3 in DNA: TGTGCCAGCAGCTTAGATCTAACGGGGGCCGGAGATAATGAGCAGTTCTTC. Its protein product is CASSLDLTGAGDNEQFF.

V is TRBV5-1 and J is TRBJ1-1; D unclear. This CDR3 has 15 amino acids. Germline V gives CDR1 SGHRS, CDR2 YFSETQ. Deletions cut 0 bases from V and 4 bases from J, with 13 bases between. CDR3 sequence (DNA): TGCGCCAGCAGCTTGGGGATAAGGGAGGGCACTGAAGCTTTCTTT. Protein product: CASSLGIREGTEAFF.

The V and J genes are TRBV30 and TRBJ1-6; D uncertain. This CDR3 has 13 amino acids. Germline V gene lookup returns CDR1 GTSNPN and CDR2 SVGIG (reference sequence). V was shortened by 4 bases and J by 8 bases, with 12 bases between the two germline ends. CDR3 amino acids: CAWNGRADSPLHF. Here the CDR3 DNA reads TGTGCCTGGAACGGACGAGCCGATTCACCCCTCCACTTT.

V is TRBV21-1 and J is TRBJ1-1; the table names TRBD1, a call not compared with the DNA. TRBV21-1 is a pseudogene locus. This CDR3 is built from 16 residues. The CDR3: CASSRAVRAAATEAFF. CDR3 sequence (DNA): TGTGCCAGCAGCAGAGCGGTCAGGGCGGCGGCCACTGAAGCTTTCTTT.

The chain employs TRBV10-1 and TRBJ2-1, with D possibly matching TRBD2 (7 bases). CDR1 and CDR2 (germline): WNHNN, SYGVQD (reference sequence). The CDR3 is 15 residues long. Trimming left V 5 bases short and J 4 bases short, with 15 bases between. The CDR3 DNA reads TGCGCCAGCAGTTCAGGCGGGGGCCGATACAATGAGCAGTTCTTC. It encodes CASSSGGGRYNEQFF.

V gene TRBV2 combines with J gene TRBJ2-5; maybe TRBD2 (7 bases). Germline CDR1 and CDR2: SNHLY and FYNNEI. This CDR3 is 14 amino acids long. The V gene lost 0 bases and the J gene lost 5 bases, with 10 bases spanning the gap. The CDR3 bases are TGTGCCAGCAGTGAAGCGGGGGGGCCCGAGACCCAGTACTTC. The encoded protein is CASSEAGGPETQYF.

This rearrangement joins TRBV27 to TRBJ2-1; D gene unclear. V lost 3 bases to trimming and J lost 7 bases, with 13 bases between them. The CDR3 extends over 14 amino acids. The germline CDR1 and CDR2 sequences are MNHEY and SMNVEV (reference sequence). The CDR3 is CASSFTSFINEQFF. For the CDR3, the DNA is TGTGCCAGCAGTTTTACCTCCTTTATTAATGAGCAGTTCTTC.

The genes are TRBV29-1 and TRBJ1-1; 10 bases are shared with TRBD1. Germline V CDR1 and CDR2: SQVTM, ANQGSEA. Trimming took 6 bases from V and 5 from J; bases not matched to a gene: 3. This CDR3 spans 12 amino acids. The CDR3 DNA reads TGCAGCGTCGACAGGGGGCGGACTGAAGCTTTCTTT. It encodes CSVDRGRTEAFF. Full variable domain (missing parts from reference TRBV29-1 and TRBJ1-1): SAVISQKPSRDICQRGTSLTIQCQVDSQVTMMFWYRQQPGQSLTLIATANQGSEATYESGFVIDKFPISRPNLTFSTLTVSNMSPEDSSIYLCSVDRGRTEAFFGQGTRLTVV.

The chain recombines TRBV19 with TRBJ1-2; 9 bases line up with TRBD1. The CDR3 covers 15 residues. With 6 bases clipped from V and 4 bases from J, the junction kept 9 bases outside the gene matches. CDR1 is LNHDA and CDR2 is SQIVND in the germline V gene (reference sequence). CDR3 DNA sequence: TGTGCCAGTAGGGGACAGGGCGAGCGGGGCTATGGCTACACCTTC. Its protein is CASRGQGERGYGYTF.

This chain links TRBV6-5 with TRBJ1-2, with a weak D call TRBD1 (5 bases). The CDR3 loop spans 13 amino acids. Germline V gene sequence: CDR1 MNHEY, CDR2 SVGAGI. V lost 8 bases and J 5 bases, leaving 15 bases between the germline ends. DNA for the CDR3: TGTGCCAGCGGGGTGACAGAACTATATGGCTACACCTTC. It translates to CASGVTELYGYTF.

The V call is TRBV20-1, the J call TRBJ2-1; tentatively, D is TRBD1 (6 bases). There are 14 residues in the CDR3. The V end lost 3 bases, the J end lost 4 bases, and 13 bases lay between the germline ends. The germline gives CDR1 DFQATT, CDR2 SNEGSKA (reference sequence). The DNA for the CDR3 is TGCAGTGCTAGTACGGCTAGGGGGTACAATGAGCAGTTCTTC. Translating gives CSASTARGYNEQFF.

This clone showed up just once. V usage is TRBV3-1 (or the pseudogene TRBV3-2) and J usage is TRBJ1-2, with 7 bases aligning to TRBD1. V shed 3 bases, J shed 0 bases, and the junction held 16 bases outside the gene matches. Germline V gene sequence: CDR1 LGHDT, CDR2 YNNKEL (reference sequence). The CDR3 runs to 19 residues. The CDR3 spells CASSQDTTGVTTPNYGYTF. The CDR3 region has the DNA TGTGCCAGCAGCCAGGACACCACAGGGGTTACAACCCCTAACTATGGCTACACCTTC.

The chain has TRBV6-2 or TRBV6-3 and TRBJ2-3; 9 bases align to TRBD1. J was trimmed by 5 bases and V by 5 bases; bases with no gene match: 8. The V gene's germline CDR1 is MNHEY and CDR2 SVGEGT. The CDR3 contains 15 residues. CDR3 coding DNA: TGTGCCAGCAGTCACCAACAGGGGGCGAAAGATACGCAGTATTTT. It codes for CASSHQQGAKDTQYF.

This chain connects TRBV2 to TRBJ2-5; the D is unclear. The CDR3 covers 11 residues. In germline, CDR1 is SNHLY, CDR2 FYNNEI. Trimming took off 6 bases at V and 5 bases at J, with 7 bases between the two ends. CDR3: CASRTRETQYF. The CDR3 region has the DNA TGTGCCAGCAGGACGCGGGAGACCCAGTACTTC.

This rearrangement joins TRBV27 to TRBJ1-2; 7 positions match TRBD1. Per germline, CDR1 MNHEY and CDR2 SMNVEV (reference sequence). This CDR3 region has 12 residues. Unmatched junction bases numbered 8, after V lost 4 bases and J lost 12 bases. The CDR3 DNA is TGTGCCAGCAGTTCCTCCAGGGGGAGCCACACCTTC. Translated: CASSSSRGSHTF.

This chain links TRBV11-3 with TRBJ2-2; possibly TRBD1 or TRBD2 for D (5 bases each). Germline loops: CDR1 SGHNT, CDR2 YENEEA. V was cut by 1 base and J by 3 bases, with 18 bases left in between. The CDR3 covers 18 residues. CDR3 sequence: CASSLGDRDAADTGELFF. The CDR3 DNA reads as TGTGCCAGCAGCTTAGGGGACCGGGACGCGGCGGACACCGGGGAGCTGTTTTTT.

V and J are TRBV27 and TRBJ1-6, with a tentative D call TRBD1 (6 bases). The CDR3 extends over 16 amino acids. V lost 3 bases and J 9 bases, leaving 18 bases between the germline ends. Germline V gene sequence: CDR1 MNHEY, CDR2 SMNVEV (reference sequence). CDR3: CASSFRSGVGGSPLHF. Here the CDR3 DNA reads TGTGCCAGCAGTTTTCGTTCCGGGGTAGGGGGTTCACCCCTCCACTTT.

The chain couples TRBV6-4 to TRBJ1-4; possible D gene TRBD1, 5 bases. Germline values: CDR1 MRHNA, CDR2 SNTAGT. The CDR3 runs to 16 residues. Trimming removed 5 bases at V and 8 bases at J, with 21 bases between. CDR3 region: CASSSRETDFGEKLFF. CDR3 bases: TGTGCCAGCAGTAGCAGGGAGACGGATTTTGGAGAAAAACTGTTTTTT.